This T cell receptor beta chain appears in the sequencing data of a study of cytomegalovirus exposure and HLA in healthy donors. The study, taken as a whole, reports: The classifier reportedly diagnosed cytomegalovirus status with high specificity and sensitivity. Being indistinguishable, some V segments were excluded, TRBV6-2 and TRBV6-3 among them. Sequencing probably produced one cluster of sequence variants that were highly shared.

This clone showed up just a few times. The antigen is unknown. The CDR3 extends over 15 amino acids. The germline V gene has CDR1 SGHRS and CDR2 YFSETQ. Germline trimming cut 2 bases from V and 3 bases from J; bases unmatched to any gene: 4. PCR primers comprised 60 Vbeta and 13 Jbeta primers. The method was immunoSEQ multiplex PCR; TCRdb's version includes in-frame clones alone and lacks a portion of them. The sample holds 150,000 to 200,000 clones, 80% to 85% seen once. The chain carries TRBV5-1 and TRBJ1-1, with 10 bases matching TRBD1. This clonotype was obtained from a woman under 30 in good health and CMV-seropositive. The specimen was PBMCs. The chain's CDR3 is CASSLRTGGDTEAFF. The CDR3 bases are TGCGCCAGCAGCTTAAGGACAGGGGGGGACACTGAAGCTTTCTTT.